This entry features one T cell receptor (beta chain) sequence. The antigen remains unidentified. This CDR3 has 15 residues. V was cut by 5 bases and J by 7 bases, with 21 bases left in between. The data originate from a study of T-cell reconstitution after alpha-beta-depleted transplantation in children. Notes on the study in general: The main origin of T-cell counts and diversity one year after transplant was newly produced T cells.

Preparing the TCRbeta library involved the use of unique molecular identifiers. TCRdb passed the PCR reads through MiXCR, listing each CDR3 protein once. The top ten hold just under 5% of the sample, which has 900,000 or so distinct CDR3 sequences, around 15% seen once. This TCR came from a male patient between 5 and 17 years old who had a stem cell transplant for acute lymphoblastic leukemia, so the T cells may come from the graft donor. V is TRBV12-3 or TRBV12-4 and J is TRBJ2-7; TRBD2 is a possible D gene (6 bases). The sample here was PBMCs, mostly from graft donor cells, taken 360 days after TCRalphabeta/CD19-depleted stem cell transplant. As DNA, the CDR3 is TGTGCCAGCAGTGGGGGGTGGTGGTCACTGGGGGAGCAGTACTTC. Translated, it gives CASSGGWWSLGEQYF.